These 13 T cell receptor beta chains came from one sample sequenced in a study of blood T cell repertoires in COVID-19. Clones were read by immunoSEQ multiplex PCR, and TCRdb kept only the in-frame ones, dropping some. The sample contains about 280,000 clones, approximately 86% of which appear only once. The source material was peripheral blood. These receptors came from a woman aged 30 to 39 who had recovered from COVID-19.

This chain uses TRBV19 with TRBJ2-7, with 8 bases fitting TRBD1. This CDR3 is built from 15 residues. The V gene end was trimmed by 6 bases and the J gene end by 3 bases; junction bases not matched to a gene: 10. Germline V CDR1 and CDR2: LNHDA, SQIVND (reference sequence). CDR3 amino acids: CASSLFNRGIYEQYF. The CDR3 DNA reads TGTGCCAGTAGCCTTTTCAACAGGGGGATCTACGAGCAGTACTTC.

The chain has TRBV28 and TRBJ1-2, with 9 positions matching TRBD1. Germline V gene data show CDR1 as MDHEN and CDR2 as SYDVKM. Losses at the gene ends were 7 bases for V and 8 bases for J; bases not matched to a gene: 5. CDR3 length: 12 residues. The DNA for the CDR3 is TGTGCCAGCACCGACAGGGGGAAAGGCTACACCTTC. It specifies CASTDRGKGYTF.

The chain joins TRBV28 to TRBJ1-1; D might be TRBD1 (5 bases). The V end was cut by 2 bases, the J end by 2 bases, with 9 bases between. The CDR3 has 14 amino acids. Germline V gene lookup returns CDR1 MDHEN and CDR2 SYDVKM. The CDR3 sequence is CASSLSGGNTEAFF. Here the CDR3 DNA reads TGTGCCAGCAGTTTAAGCGGGGGAAACACTGAAGCTTTCTTT. Full variable domain (remainder filled in from reference TRBV28 and TRBJ1-1): DVKVTQSSRYLVKRTGEKVFLECVQDMDHENMFWYRQDPGLGLRLIYFSYDVKMKEKGDIPEGYSVSREKKERFSLILESASTNQTSMYLCASSLSGGNTEAFFGQGTRLTVV.

This clone showed up just a few times. This sequence joins TRBV5-6 and TRBJ1-4; no clear D gene. The CDR3 length is 13 residues. Germline CDR1 and CDR2: SGHDT and YYEEEE. Trimming removed 0 bases at V and 4 bases at J, with 4 bases between. The CDR3 loop reads CASSLGSNEKLFF. DNA of the CDR3: TGTGCCAGCAGCTTGGGGAGTAATGAAAAACTGTTTTTT.

The V gene is TRBV6-5, the J gene TRBJ2-5, with TRBD1 identical over 7 bases. Germline V gene sequence: CDR1 MNHEY, CDR2 SVGAGI. This CDR3 contains 15 residues. Trimming at V came to 6 bases and at J to 1 base, leaving 8 bases not matched to a gene. CDR3 residues: CASSRNRGGQETQYF. CDR3 nucleotide sequence: TGTGCCAGCAGCCGTAACAGGGGTGGCCAAGAGACCCAGTACTTC.

The chain is built from TRBV30 and TRBJ2-7; 8 positions agree with TRBD2. J lost 3 bases, V lost 3 bases, and 4 bases had no gene match. Germline V CDR1 and CDR2: GTSNPN, SVGIG (reference sequence). The CDR3 totals 13 residues. Here the CDR3 DNA reads TGTGCCTGGAGGCGTAGCGGGGACTACGAGCAGTACTTC. Translating it yields CAWRRSGDYEQYF.

This chain joins TRBV18 and TRBJ2-7, with 7 positions matching TRBD2. The CDR3 sequence is 15 residues long. The junction had 8 bases not matched to a gene; V was cut back by 4 bases and J by 2 bases. Germline lookup yields CDR1 KGHSH and CDR2 LQKENI. The CDR3 reads CASSRLERGTYEQYF. CDR3 nucleotides: TGTGCCAGCTCACGTCTTGAGCGGGGAACCTACGAGCAGTACTTC.

The chain combines TRBV11-3 with TRBJ2-7; 7 nucleotides align to TRBD2. The V segment lost 1 base and the J segment 5 bases; nucleotides outside the gene matches: 8. Looked up from germline, CDR1 is SGHNT and CDR2 is YENEEA. The CDR3 is 15 residues long. This chain's CDR3 is CASSLGGGRTHEQYF. The CDR3 DNA sequence: TGTGCCAGCAGCTTAGGAGGCGGGAGAACCCACGAGCAGTACTTC.

The table lists this clone with a count of one. J is TRBJ2-7 and V is TRBV28, with D possibly matching TRBD1 (5 bases). The CDR3 contains 12 residues. Trimming shortened V by 6 bases and J by 4 bases, and 10 bases separated the two germline ends. Germline V lookup: CDR1 MDHEN, CDR2 SYDVKM. The CDR3 region is CASRGLRYEQYF. In DNA form, the CDR3 reads TGTGCCAGCAGGGGGCTCCGGTACGAGCAGTACTTC.

CDR3 sequence: CASSYSAGDLMDTIYF. Written as DNA, the CDR3 is TGTGCCAGCAGTTACTCCGCAGGGGATTTGATGGACACCATATATTTT. The chain uses TRBV6-2 or TRBV6-3 and TRBJ1-3; weak D call: TRBD1 (6 bases). The CDR3 runs to 16 residues. Trimming took 0 bases from V and 8 from J, leaving 17 bases between them. Germline V lookup: CDR1 MNHEY, CDR2 SVGEGT.

About this clone itself: Different DNA sequences within this sample yield the same CDR3. V is TRBV6-5 and J is TRBJ1-1; maybe TRBD1 (6 bases). The CDR3 length is 13 residues. V was shortened by 6 bases and J by 1 base, with 9 bases between the two germline ends. In germline, CDR1 is MNHEY, CDR2 SVGAGI. The CDR3 DNA follows: TGTGCCAGCAGGTGGGGGCGGAACACTGAAGCTTTCTTT. This translates into CASRWGRNTEAFF.

Notes on this clone: The junction departs from germline at one end; a sequencing error may be responsible. The rearrangement links TRBV19 to TRBJ1-5; D unresolved. Germline values: CDR1 LNHDA, CDR2 SQIVND (reference sequence). CDR3 length: 14 residues. The CDR3 DNA follows: TGTGCCAGTAGTATAGTCGGGAACAGCCCCCCTAGGGATTTT. It encodes CASSIVGNSPPRDF.

The genes are TRBV19 and TRBJ2-3, with 10 bases that match TRBD2. Germline CDR1 is LNHDA and CDR2 is SQIVND (reference sequence). V gave up 5 bases and J gave up 3 bases; unmatched junction bases: 5. This CDR3 contains 15 residues. This chain's CDR3 is CASSPLLAGTDTQYF. The CDR3 DNA reads TGTGCCAGTAGTCCCTTACTAGCGGGGACAGATACGCAGTATTTT. The variable domain in full, completed from reference TRBV19 and TRBJ2-3, reads DGGITQSPKYLFRKEGQNVTLSCEQNLNHDAMYWYRQDPGQGLRLIYYSQIVNDFQKGDIAEGYSVSREKKESFPLTVTSAQKNPTAFYLCASSPLLAGTDTQYFGPGTRLTVL.